This T cell receptor beta chain stems from a study of regulatory T cells in long-lasting Graves disease (dated by TCRdb to the early 2020s). Broadly, across the study: Newly diagnosed Graves' disease patients had taken antithyroid drugs for less than 3 months. Peripheral blood TCR sequencing and RNA sequencing compared persistent Graves' disease patients with newly diagnosed Graves' disease patients. A total of around 35 samples underwent TCR sequencing: around 13 from persistent and roughly 20 from newly diagnosed Graves' disease patients. The study was conducted in China and was registered as a clinical trial. Here is what the overall study found, with its caveats: The authors acknowledged the small sample size as a limitation that may reduce accuracy. TRBV28, TRBJ1-2 and TRBJ2-5 were preferentially used in persistent disease, while TRBV20-1 and TRBJ2-1 were favored in newly diagnosed disease. A larger number of public clonotypes was shared among persistent patients (around 2,700) than among newly diagnosed patients (approximately 930). Compared with newly diagnosed patients, patients with persistent Graves' disease had lower TCR Shannon entropy and fewer highly expanded clones, which suggests clonal expansion. The study examined only peripheral blood because the primary lesion, thyroid tissue, could not be accessed. Sequencing and analysis were limited to the TCR beta chain.

The sample's time point label is to be understood as: newly diagnosed GD, antithyroid drugs for less than 3 months. RNA was extracted from PBMCs in TRIzol for both TCR sequencing and RNA sequencing. Graves' disease was diagnosed according to American Thyroid Association guidelines. The patients came from an endocrinology department in Xi'an, China. Each patient gave approximately 10 milliliters of peripheral blood, collected in an EDTA anticoagulant tube. Ficoll Paque Plus density gradient separation was used to isolate PBMCs, and no additional T cell sorting was done. RNA quality was checked with an Agilent 2100 Bioanalyzer and agarose gel, and concentration with a NanoDrop 2000. V and J lose 11 bases and 7 bases, and a span of 17 bases separates them. The cysteine opens and the phenylalanine closes a CDR3 of 12 amino acids. Left in the record is the CDR3 DNA by itself, 36 bases read in frame from the first base.

The library was made by multiplex PCR. Sequenced using an Illumina HiSeq 4000. TCR beta libraries were built with iRepertoire HTBI primers and Arm-PCR amplification of CDR3 regions. PCR products were gel purified before sequencing. The source study handled its data this way. Gene usage analysis of CDR3 amino acid clonotypes relied on the 55 to 80 TRBV and about 15 TRBJ segments identified across samples. COPE and FqMerger were used to merge filtered high-quality paired reads into contigs. Contigs were aligned with BLAST to IMGT TRBV, TRBD and TRBJ reference genes, and CDR3 was defined per IMGT. Any clonotype with a frequency above 0.1% was counted as a highly expanded clone. Shannon entropy served as the measure of repertoire diversity, while the Gini coefficient captured V-J evenness. A clonotype found in more than one individual was treated as public. TCRdb applied fastp at Q25 and MiXCR to the public reads, then kept only in-frame beta chains. Identical CDR3 protein sequences are pooled into one entry, listed with their most common genes and DNA. The V and J calls were determined by TCRdb, not by the authors. The sample table holds hundreds of thousands of distinct CDR3 sequences, of which over 15% were seen once. In total, the top ten clones hold roughly 35% of the sample.

A remark on this clonotype: Its antigen remains undetermined. No much larger clone exists at a distance of one base, and base qualities are not known.

The source was peripheral blood mononuclear cells (PBMCs), collected at new diagnosis, from a patient treated with antithyroid drugs. Rearrangement joined TRBV12-3 or TRBV12-4 to TRBJ1-2, with an unclear D gene assignment. This sequence originates from a female donor with Graves disease. CDR3 region: CAATESLTGYTF. In nucleotides, the sequence is TGTGCCGCTACGGAGAGCCTTACTGGCTACACCTTC.